The 20 T cell receptor beta chains below all came from one sample that was sequenced in a study of blood T cell repertoires in COVID-19. Only in-frame clones appear in the TCRdb table, and some are missing; sequencing was by immunoSEQ multiplex PCR. Of fewer than 200,000 clones listed, around nine tenths were seen once; the top ten hold under 15%. The sample taken for sequencing was peripheral blood. The receptors come from a woman aged 70-85 years with COVID-19, enrolled during active disease.

V usage is TRBV29-1 and J usage is TRBJ1-5; D is unclear. The CDR3 contains 13 residues. V gave up 0 bases and J gave up 3 bases, with 6 bases separating them. The V gene's germline CDR1 is SQVTM and CDR2 ANQGSEA. The CDR3 DNA sequence: TGCAGCGTTGAAGAGACTGCCAATCAGCCCCAGCATTTT. Translating gives CSVEETANQPQHF. Full variable domain (remainder filled in from reference TRBV29-1 and TRBJ1-5): SAVISQKPSRDICQRGTSLTIQCQVDSQVTMMFWYRQQPGQSLTLIATANQGSEATYESGFVIDKFPISRPNLTFSTLTVSNMSPEDSSIYLCSVEETANQPQHFGDGTRLSIL.

This rearrangement joins TRBV5-4 to TRBJ2-7; 11 bases map to TRBD2. Germline values: CDR1 SGHNT, CDR2 YYREEE (reference sequence). The trim removed 0 bases at V and 3 bases at J, leaving 2 bases unmatched. The CDR3 spans 15 residues. CDR3 in DNA: TGTGCCAGCAGCTTGGAGACTAGCGGGATCTACGAGCAGTACTTC. This gives the protein CASSLETSGIYEQYF. The entire variable domain, with the rest obtained from reference TRBV5-4 and TRBJ2-7, is as follows: ETGVTQSPTHLIKTRGQQVTLRCSSQSGHNTVSWYQQALGQGPQFIFQYYREEENGRGNFPPRFSGLQFPNYSSELNVNALELDDSALYLCASSLETSGIYEQYFGPGTRLTVT.

The chain is built from TRBV28 and TRBJ2-7, with 7 bases identical to TRBD1. Per the germline V gene, CDR1 is MDHEN and CDR2 is SYDVKM. This CDR3 is built from 11 residues. The junction had 4 bases not matched to a gene; V was cut back by 7 bases and J by 7 bases. The DNA of the CDR3 is TGTGCCAGCACCGACAGGGAGGAGCAGTACTTC. This codes for CASTDREEQYF.

This clone turned up a few times. The gene calls are TRBV18 and TRBJ1-2; 8 bases align to TRBD1. After removal of 0 bases from V and 8 bases from J, the junction contained 8 bases not matched to a gene. CDR1 and CDR2 (germline): KGHSH, LQKENI. The CDR3 contains 15 residues. The DNA for the CDR3 is TGTGCCAGCTCACCACCGCTGACAGGGGAGGAGGGCTACACCTTC. It yields the protein CASSPPLTGEEGYTF.

The CDR3 spells CASSPGDSQPQHF. The CDR3 DNA reads TGTGCCAGCTCACCGGGGGACAGTCAGCCCCAGCATTTT. This chain links TRBV18 with TRBJ1-5, with 7 bases identical to TRBD1. Germline V CDR1 and CDR2: KGHSH, LQKENI. The junction had 2 bases not matched to a gene; V was cut back by 3 bases and J by 6 bases. The CDR3 runs 13 residues.

A note on this clone: The germline gene is not matched at one end of the junction; a read error may be the cause. This chain joins TRBV27 and TRBJ2-7; D possibly corresponds to TRBD2 (6 bases). CDR1 MNHEY and CDR2 SMNVEV come from the germline V gene (reference sequence). This CDR3 has 15 residues. This CDR3 reads CASRLFSGNSYEQYF. CDR3 coding DNA: TGTGCCAGCAGATTATTTAGCGGCAACTCCTACGAGCAGTACTTC.

V and J are TRBV21-1 and TRBJ2-1; the table assigns TRBD2, which was not confirmed against the DNA. TRBV21-1 is marked as a pseudogene. This CDR3 region has 14 residues. The CDR3 sequence is CAPLAGVEYNEQFF. CDR3 DNA sequence: TGTGCCCCCCTAGCGGGAGTTGAATACAATGAGCAGTTCTTC.

The chain links TRBV11-2 to TRBJ1-1; no firm D call. Germline V lookup: CDR1 SGHAT, CDR2 FQNNGV. CDR3 length equals 13 residues. Trimming left V 5 bases short and J 11 bases short, with 18 bases between. The CDR3 loop reads CASSPRGGRDAFF. CDR3 DNA sequence: TGTGCCAGCAGCCCTCGGGGAGGGAGGGATGCTTTCTTT. Complete variable domain (other parts from reference TRBV11-2 and TRBJ1-1): EAGVAQSPRYKIIEKRQSVAFWCNPISGHATLYWYQQILGQGPKLLIQFQNNGVVDDSQLPKDRFSAERLKGVDSTLKIQPAKLEDSAVYLCASSPRGGRDAFFGQGTRLTVV.

This sequence joins TRBV20-1 and TRBJ2-3; a weak D match, TRBD2 (5 bases). V lost 6 bases to trimming and J lost 4 bases, with 8 bases between them. This CDR3 spans 11 amino acids. Germline V gene sequence: CDR1 DFQATT, CDR2 SNEGSKA (reference sequence). In DNA form, the CDR3 reads TGCAGTGCCCCGCGGGCAGATACGCAGTATTTT. This gives the protein CSAPRADTQYF.

The J gene is TRBJ2-5, the V gene TRBV7-8; the D gene is possibly TRBD1 (5 bases). The CDR3 loop spans 16 amino acids. V lost 4 bases and J lost 5, with 20 bases in between. Germline V gene sequence: CDR1 SGHVS, CDR2 FQNEAQ. CDR3 loop: CASSSAPRAGMETQYF. In nucleotides, the CDR3 is TGTGCCAGCAGCTCTGCCCCCAGGGCTGGGATGGAGACCCAGTACTTC.

The chain combines TRBV12-3 or TRBV12-4 with TRBJ1-1; no definite D call. This CDR3 contains 13 residues. The V end was cut by 3 bases, the J end by 4 bases, with 9 bases between. The CDR3 spells CASSFTLSTEAFF. In DNA, the CDR3 is TGTGCCAGCAGTTTTACTCTGAGCACTGAAGCTTTCTTT.

The chain is built from TRBV5-4 and TRBJ1-4; the D gene is possibly TRBD1 (5 bases). Germline CDR1 and CDR2: SGHNT and YYREEE (reference sequence). Trimming removed 0 bases from V and 8 bases from J, with 11 bases in between. The CDR3 is 14 residues long. The chain's CDR3 is CASSLDRSDEKLFF. CDR3 DNA: TGTGCCAGCAGCTTGGACAGGTCTGACGAAAAACTGTTTTTT.

The genes are TRBV6-6 and TRBJ2-2; a weak D match, TRBD2 (5 bases). V lost 5 bases and J 2 bases, leaving 9 bases between the germline ends. CDR1 and CDR2 (germline): MNHNY, SVGAGI (reference sequence). This CDR3 is 14 amino acids long. DNA for the CDR3: TGTGCCAGCAGTCAACGGGGTAACACCGGGGAGCTGTTTTTT. As protein: CASSQRGNTGELFF.

This chain joins TRBV15 and TRBJ2-1; D ambiguous. Looked up from germline, CDR1 is LNHNV and CDR2 is YYDKDF (reference sequence). This CDR3 is 15 amino acids long. Trimming took off 0 bases at V and 0 bases at J, with 6 bases between the two ends. The CDR3 DNA is TGTGCCACCAGCAGAGACACGAGCTCCTACAATGAGCAGTTCTTC. This codes for CATSRDTSSYNEQFF.

The J gene is TRBJ2-7, the V gene TRBV19, with TRBD1 matching 9 bases. V dropped 5 bases and J dropped 3; count of bases not matched to a gene: 8. The CDR3 totals 15 residues. Germline-derived CDR1 and CDR2 are LNHDA and SQIVND (reference sequence). The CDR3 bases are TGTGCCAGTAGTCCGGACAGGGGTGAGGTCTACGAGCAGTACTTC. Protein product: CASSPDRGEVYEQYF.

The gene calls are TRBV7-9 and TRBJ1-1, with a possible D match to TRBD1 (6 bases). V lost 1 base and J 0 bases, leaving 9 bases between the germline ends. The length of the CDR3 is 15 residues. CDR1 SEHNR and CDR2 FQNEAQ come from the germline V gene (reference sequence). DNA of the CDR3: TGTGCCAGCAGCTTAGTAGGACAGTTGAACACTGAAGCTTTCTTT. It codes for CASSLVGQLNTEAFF.

The chain employs TRBV3-1 (or the pseudogene TRBV3-2) and TRBJ2-5; TRBD1 agrees at 9 bases. Trimming took 4 bases from V and 5 from J; bases not matched to a gene: 8. The CDR3 consists of 15 residues. Germline values: CDR1 LGHDT, CDR2 YNNKEL (reference sequence). CDR3 amino acids: CASSPPGQGDETQYF. The CDR3, as DNA: TGTGCCAGCAGCCCACCGGGACAGGGTGATGAGACCCAGTACTTC.

The chain combines TRBV4-3 with TRBJ2-3; a possible D gene is TRBD2 (6 bases). The V and J ends lost 0 bases and 3 bases respectively, with 10 bases between them. The germline CDR1 and CDR2 sequences are LGHNA and YSLEER. The CDR3 length is 15 residues. This chain's CDR3 is CASSQDVRETDTQYF. The CDR3 nucleotides read TGCGCCAGCAGCCAAGATGTACGGGAGACAGATACGCAGTATTTT.

The gene calls are TRBV2 and TRBJ2-2, with 10 nucleotides matching TRBD1. J lost 5 bases, V lost 6 bases, and 9 bases had no gene match. This CDR3 is built from 16 residues. The V gene's germline CDR1 is SNHLY and CDR2 FYNNEI. The CDR3 nucleotides read TGTGCCAGCAGCAAACAGACAGGGGGCCGAACCGGGGAGCTGTTTTTT. This codes for CASSKQTGGRTGELFF. Looking up the rest from reference TRBV2 and TRBJ2-2 gives the full variable domain: EPEVTQTPSHQVTQMGQEVILRCVPISNHLYFYWYRQILGQKVEFLVSFYNNEISEKSEIFDDQFSVERPDGSNFTLKIRSTKLEDSAMYFCASSKQTGGRTGELFFGEGSRLTVL.

This chain uses TRBV7-2 with TRBJ1-2, with TRBD1 identical over 9 bases. Germline CDR1 is SGHTA and CDR2 is FQGNSA. V lost 4 bases, J lost 8 bases, and 8 bases stayed unmatched. This CDR3 contains 14 residues. The CDR3 DNA sequence: TGTGCCAGCAGCTCTTCGGACAGGGGAAGGGGCTACACCTTC. This translates into CASSSSDRGRGYTF.